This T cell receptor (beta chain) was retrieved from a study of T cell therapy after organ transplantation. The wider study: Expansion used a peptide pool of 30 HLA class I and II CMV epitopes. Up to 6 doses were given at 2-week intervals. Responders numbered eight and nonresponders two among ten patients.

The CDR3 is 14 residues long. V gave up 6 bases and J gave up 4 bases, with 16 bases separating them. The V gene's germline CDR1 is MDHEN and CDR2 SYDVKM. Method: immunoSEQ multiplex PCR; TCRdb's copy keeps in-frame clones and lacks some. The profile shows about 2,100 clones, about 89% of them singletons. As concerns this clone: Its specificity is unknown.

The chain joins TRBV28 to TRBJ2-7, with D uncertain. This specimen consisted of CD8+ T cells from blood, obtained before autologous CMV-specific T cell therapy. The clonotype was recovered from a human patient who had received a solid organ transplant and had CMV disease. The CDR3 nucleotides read TGTGCCAGCAGCCCCGGGTGGGGAAAATACGAGCAGTACTTC. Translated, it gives CASSPGWGKYEQYF.